The 28 T cell receptor beta chains listed next were all sequenced from one sample in a study of blood T cell repertoires in COVID-19. Sequenced by immunoSEQ multiplex PCR; TCRdb stores in-frame clones only, minus some. The sample comprises about 330,000 clones, roughly 88% of which are singletons, and roughly 4% rests with the top ten. The sequenced sample was peripheral blood. These receptors were obtained from a woman aged 45 to 65 with active or convalescent COVID-19.

The chain combines TRBV12-5 with TRBJ1-5; 8 positions agree with TRBD1. This CDR3 has 15 residues. The germline V gene encodes CDR1 LGHNT and CDR2 FRNRAP. The V gene end was trimmed by 6 bases and the J gene end by 1 base; junction bases not matched to a gene: 5. CDR3 sequence (DNA): TGTGCTAGTGGCCAAACAGGGGGGAGCAATCAGCCCCAGCATTTT. Translating gives CASGQTGGSNQPQHF. Filled out from reference TRBV12-5 and TRBJ1-5, the complete variable domain reads DARVTQTPRHKVTEMGQEVTMRCQPILGHNTVFWYRQTMMQGLELLAYFRNRAPLDDSGMPKDRFSAEMPDATLATLKIQPSEPRDSAVYFCASGQTGGSNQPQHFGDGTRLSIL.

The chain employs TRBV5-1 and TRBJ2-2; perhaps TRBD1 as D (5 bases). This CDR3 region has 17 residues. Looked up from germline, CDR1 is SGHRS and CDR2 is YFSETQ. V gave up 6 bases and J gave up 8 bases, with 26 bases separating them. In DNA form, the CDR3 reads TGCGCCAGCACCGGTGGGGCGAATTCTCTCCGGTCTGGGGAGCTGTTTTTT. Amino acids: CASTGGANSLRSGELFF.

This clone came up once. The V call is TRBV11-2, the J call TRBJ1-1; D uncertain. The germline V and J ends were trimmed by 1 base and 11 bases, with 8 bases remaining between them. In germline, CDR1 is SGHAT, CDR2 FQNNGV. The CDR3 is 11 residues long. This chain's CDR3 is CASSLAERAFF. Written as DNA, the CDR3 is TGTGCCAGCAGCTTAGCCGAGCGGGCTTTCTTT.

The chain recombines TRBV4-3 with TRBJ2-3; D unresolved. This CDR3 has 13 residues. The germline V gene encodes CDR1 LGHNA and CDR2 YSLEER. V lost 0 bases and J 5 bases, leaving 6 bases between the germline ends. The CDR3 is CASSQEVQDTQYF. CDR3 nucleotide sequence: TGCGCCAGCAGCCAAGAAGTACAAGATACGCAGTATTTT.

As for this clone: This CDR3 is also generated by other DNA sequences in the sample. V is TRBV7-2 and J is TRBJ1-2; 12 bases map to TRBD1. CDR1 and CDR2 from the germline V gene are SGHTA and FQGNSA. CDR3 length: 14 residues. With 5 bases clipped from V and 8 bases from J, the junction kept 6 bases outside the gene matches. The CDR3 nucleotides are TGTGCCAGCAGCCCGGGACAGGGGGCGCGGGGCTACACCTTC. It codes for CASSPGQGARGYTF.

The J gene is TRBJ1-1, the V gene TRBV19; the match to TRBD1 covers 7 bases. Germline CDR1 is LNHDA and CDR2 is SQIVND (reference sequence). Trimming cost V 6 bases and J 1 base; bases outside gene matches: 8. This CDR3 is built from 15 residues. In nucleotides, the CDR3 is TGTGCCAGTAGCAAACAGGGGCGGGGGAACACTGAAGCTTTCTTT. It specifies CASSKQGRGNTEAFF.

This rearrangement joins TRBV7-2 to TRBJ2-1; TRBD2 agrees at 11 bases. V shed 6 bases, J shed 3 bases, and the junction held 4 bases outside the gene matches. The CDR3 has 15 amino acids. Germline V CDR1 and CDR2: SGHTA, FQGNSA. CDR3 nucleotides: TGTGCCAGCAGATATGGGACTAGCGGCTACAATGAGCAGTTCTTC. Its translation: CASRYGTSGYNEQFF.

This rearrangement joins TRBV5-4 to TRBJ1-6; D perhaps matches TRBD1 (5 bases). This CDR3 is built from 16 residues. Germline CDR1 is SGHNT and CDR2 is YYREEE (reference sequence). The V gene lost 0 bases and the J gene lost 10 bases, with 17 bases spanning the gap. CDR3 region: CASSLGGGYFISPLHF. The CDR3 bases are TGTGCCAGCAGCTTGGGGGGGGGTTACTTCATCTCACCCCTCCACTTT. Based on the CDR3 plus reference TRBV5-4 and TRBJ1-6, the full variable domain is ETGVTQSPTHLIKTRGQQVTLRCSSQSGHNTVSWYQQALGQGPQFIFQYYREEENGRGNFPPRFSGLQFPNYSSELNVNALELDDSALYLCASSLGGGYFISPLHFGNGTRLTVT.

This clone was detected only once. This chain joins TRBV10-3 and TRBJ1-2, with 7 bases that match TRBD1. CDR3 length: 14 residues. Per germline, CDR1 ENHRY and CDR2 SYGVKD. After removal of 4 bases from V and 6 bases from J, the junction contained 8 bases not matched to a gene. The CDR3 DNA follows: TGTGCCATCAGTGGCCTTACGACAGGGAATGGCTACACCTTC. Amino acids: CAISGLTTGNGYTF.

The chain recombines TRBV9 with TRBJ2-7; possible D gene TRBD1, 5 bases. Trimming left V 2 bases short and J 4 bases short, with 13 bases between. In germline, CDR1 is SGDLS, CDR2 YYNGEE. The CDR3 runs 14 residues. CDR3 amino acids: CASSVMSTAYEQYF. The CDR3 coding sequence is TGTGCCAGCAGCGTCATGTCGACAGCTTACGAGCAGTACTTC.

The CDR3 here is CASSLTEAGELFF. The CDR3 DNA reads as TGTGCCAGCAGTTTAACTGAGGCCGGGGAGCTGTTTTTT. The rearrangement uses TRBV12-3 or TRBV12-4 and TRBJ2-2; no definite D call. This CDR3 region has 13 residues. V shed 2 bases and J shed 6 bases, with 7 bases lying between them.

The gene calls are TRBV4-2 and TRBJ1-4; possibly TRBD1 for D (5 bases). Germline CDR1 and CDR2: LGHNA and YNFKEQ. The CDR3 loop spans 16 amino acids. V was cut by 4 bases and J by 6 bases, with 18 bases left in between. Here the CDR3 reads CASSLKQDTGHEKLFF. The CDR3 nucleotides are TGTGCCAGCAGCCTCAAACAGGACACCGGCCATGAAAAACTGTTTTTT.

This chain joins TRBV28 and TRBJ1-5; 11 nucleotides align to TRBD1. Germline loops: CDR1 MDHEN, CDR2 SYDVKM. Trimming cost V 4 bases and J 6 bases; bases outside gene matches: 2. The CDR3 runs 14 residues. The CDR3 here is CASSSGTGGQPQHF. DNA for the CDR3: TGTGCCAGCAGTTCTGGGACAGGGGGTCAGCCCCAGCATTTT.

This clone came up a few times. This chain connects TRBV11-2 to TRBJ2-7; 10 bases are shared with TRBD1. There are 14 residues in the CDR3. The ends lost 4 bases at V and 2 bases at J; junction bases unmatched: 2. Germline CDR1 and CDR2: SGHAT and FQNNGV. CDR3 in DNA: TGTGCCAGCAGCTCTGGACAGGGGGCCTACGAGCAGTACTTC. Encoded protein: CASSSGQGAYEQYF. Together with reference TRBV11-2 and TRBJ2-7, the CDR3 gives the full variable domain: EAGVAQSPRYKIIEKRQSVAFWCNPISGHATLYWYQQILGQGPKLLIQFQNNGVVDDSQLPKDRFSAERLKGVDSTLKIQPAKLEDSAVYLCASSSGQGAYEQYFGPGTRLTVT.

This clone was picked up one time. The rearrangement joins TRBV5-1 to TRBJ1-1, with 11 bases matching TRBD1. From germline, CDR1 is SGHRS and CDR2 YFSETQ. CDR3 length equals 14 residues. Losses at the gene ends were 4 bases for V and 5 bases for J; bases not matched to a gene: 4. This CDR3 is CASSPGTGGTEAFF. The CDR3 DNA reads TGCGCCAGCAGCCCTGGGACAGGGGGGACTGAAGCTTTCTTT. Variable domain in full (rest from reference TRBV5-1 and TRBJ1-1): KAGVTQTPRYLIKTRGQQVTLSCSPISGHRSVSWYQQTPGQGLQFLFEYFSETQRNKGNFPGRFSGRQFSNSRSEMNVSTLELGDSALYLCASSPGTGGTEAFFGQGTRLTVV.

The chain has TRBV3-1 (or the pseudogene TRBV3-2) and TRBJ2-1; 9 nucleotides align to TRBD2. V was pared by 4 bases and J by 0 bases, with 4 bases of the junction left unmatched. The CDR3 length is 16 residues. CDR1 and CDR2 (germline): LGHDT, YNNKEL (reference sequence). DNA of the CDR3: TGTGCCAGCAGCCTAGCGGGGGCTAGCTCCTACAATGAGCAGTTCTTC. It specifies CASSLAGASSYNEQFF.

The rearrangement uses TRBV27 and TRBJ2-7; TRBD1 might be the D (5 bases). The CDR3 is 14 residues long. The V and J ends lost 8 bases and 4 bases respectively, with 18 bases between them. The germline V gene encodes CDR1 MNHEY and CDR2 SMNVEV (reference sequence). The CDR3 protein is CASQGIGGFYEQYF. DNA of the CDR3: TGTGCCAGCCAGGGTATCGGCGGATTTTACGAGCAGTACTTC.

The J gene is TRBJ2-3, the V gene TRBV4-1, with a possible D match to TRBD2 (5 bases). The CDR3 covers 14 residues. Germline V CDR1 and CDR2: MGHRA, YSYEKL. The germline V and J ends were trimmed by 1 base and 7 bases, with 12 bases remaining between them. CDR3 DNA sequence: TGCGCCAGCAGCCAAGGAAAATCGGGAAATACGCAGTATTTT. Residues: CASSQGKSGNTQYF.

J is TRBJ2-3 and V is TRBV30; D may be TRBD2 (9 bases). The CDR3 covers 18 residues. The V gene lost 1 base and the J gene lost 2 bases, with 22 bases spanning the gap. CDR1 and CDR2 (germline): GTSNPN, SVGIG (reference sequence). CDR3 sequence reads: CAWSDRGIAGVLTDTQYF. Here the CDR3 DNA reads TGTGCCTGGAGTGACAGGGGGATAGCGGGGGTGCTCACAGATACGCAGTATTTT.

This chain connects TRBV12-5 to TRBJ2-7; TRBD2 might be the D (5 bases). Germline assignment: CDR1 LGHNT and CDR2 FRNRAP. V was clipped by 5 bases and J by 0 bases, with 17 bases between them. The CDR3 totals 16 residues. The CDR3 loop reads CASGGGPLSLSYEQYF. The CDR3, as DNA: TGTGCTAGTGGTGGAGGACCGCTATCACTCTCCTACGAGCAGTACTTC. Full variable domain (rest looked up from reference TRBV12-5 and TRBJ2-7): DARVTQTPRHKVTEMGQEVTMRCQPILGHNTVFWYRQTMMQGLELLAYFRNRAPLDDSGMPKDRFSAEMPDATLATLKIQPSEPRDSAVYFCASGGGPLSLSYEQYFGPGTRLTVT.

The chain uses TRBV19 and TRBJ2-1; no clear D. Germline CDR1 is LNHDA and CDR2 is SQIVND (reference sequence). Trimming cost V 0 bases and J 9 bases, with 12 bases left between them. There are 14 residues in the CDR3. The CDR3 is CASSIEDYAPEQFF. CDR3 bases: TGTGCCAGTAGTATAGAAGATTACGCGCCTGAGCAGTTCTTC.

This clone was picked up one time. J is TRBJ1-2 and V is TRBV11-2, with 9 bases lining up with TRBD1. J lost 0 bases, V lost 2 bases, and 7 bases had no gene match. The CDR3 is 17 residues long. Per the germline V gene, CDR1 is SGHAT and CDR2 is FQNNGV. The CDR3 loop is CASSLTQGALANYGYTF. In DNA, the CDR3 is TGTGCCAGCAGCTTAACACAGGGGGCCCTCGCTAACTATGGCTACACCTTC.

The chain recombines TRBV5-1 with TRBJ2-1, with 7 positions matching TRBD1. V dropped 0 bases and J dropped 2; count of bases not matched to a gene: 2. Germline CDR1 SGHRS, CDR2 YFSETQ. The CDR3 sequence is 15 residues long. The chain's CDR3 is CASSLEGATYNEQFF. The CDR3 region has the DNA TGCGCCAGCAGCTTGGAGGGGGCAACCTACAATGAGCAGTTCTTC.

About this clone: This sample also contains other DNA sequences that code for the same CDR3. The chain links TRBV30 to TRBJ1-1; 7 nucleotides line up with TRBD1. V lost 4 bases and J lost 1; bases outside the gene matches: 0. This CDR3 contains 12 residues. CDR1 GTSNPN and CDR2 SVGIG come from the germline V gene (reference sequence). CDR3 amino acids: CAWNRGNTEAFF. Written as DNA, the CDR3 is TGTGCCTGGAACAGGGGGAACACTGAAGCTTTCTTT.

J is TRBJ1-5 and V is TRBV10-3; 9 positions match TRBD1. The CDR3 totals 14 residues. Unmatched junction bases numbered 7, after V lost 2 bases and J lost 11 bases. The germline CDR1 and CDR2 sequences are ENHRY and SYGVKD. CDR3 coding DNA: TGTGCCATCAGTGAGCCCGGGACAGGGAAAGCCCAGCATTTT. It translates to CAISEPGTGKAQHF.

V gene TRBV4-1 combines with J gene TRBJ2-5, with D possibly matching TRBD1 (6 bases). V shed 0 bases and J shed 5 bases, with 16 bases lying between them. The V gene's germline CDR1 is MGHRA and CDR2 YSYEKL. The CDR3 covers 16 residues. The chain's CDR3 is CASSQDPPRGGETQYF. Written as DNA, the CDR3 is TGCGCCAGCAGCCAAGATCCCCCCAGGGGTGGTGAGACCCAGTACTTC.

CDR3 in amino acids: CATSRVDRGPYNEQFF. As DNA, the CDR3 is TGTGCCACCAGCAGAGTAGACAGGGGGCCTTACAATGAGCAGTTCTTC. The V and J genes are TRBV15 and TRBJ2-1; TRBD1 matches at 10 bases. This CDR3 comprises 16 residues. Trimming cost V 1 base and J 4 bases; bases outside gene matches: 4. Germline assignment: CDR1 LNHNV and CDR2 YYDKDF (reference sequence).

The rearrangement joins TRBV7-8 to TRBJ2-1, with TRBD1 matching 10 bases. The germline CDR1 and CDR2 sequences are SGHVS and FQNEAQ. The CDR3 has 16 amino acids. J lost 10 bases, V lost 6 bases, and 15 bases had no gene match. The CDR3 nucleotides read TGTGCCAGCAGTGGTCGGGACAGGGGTGTTTTATGGGAGCAGTTCTTC. Amino acids: CASSGRDRGVLWEQFF.